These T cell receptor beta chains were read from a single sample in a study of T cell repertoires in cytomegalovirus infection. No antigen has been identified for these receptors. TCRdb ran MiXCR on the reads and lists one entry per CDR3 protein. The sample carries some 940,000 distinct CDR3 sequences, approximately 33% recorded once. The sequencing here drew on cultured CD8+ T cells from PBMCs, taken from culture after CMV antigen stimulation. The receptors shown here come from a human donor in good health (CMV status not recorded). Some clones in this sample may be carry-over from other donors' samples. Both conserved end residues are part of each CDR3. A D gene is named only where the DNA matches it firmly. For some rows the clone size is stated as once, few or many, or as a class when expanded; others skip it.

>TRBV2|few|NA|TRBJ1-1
CASSEVGGALNTEAFF
TGTGCCAGCAGTGAAGTGGGGGGGGCCCTGAACACTGAAGCTTTCTTT
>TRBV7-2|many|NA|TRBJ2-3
CASSFPAYPPTDTQYF
TGTGCCAGCAGCTTTCCCGCATATCCCCCCACAGATACGCAGTATTTT
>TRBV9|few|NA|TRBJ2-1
CASSVGGGGPYNEQFF
TGTGCCAGCAGCGTAGGGGGCGGGGGCCCCTACAATGAGCAGTTCTTC
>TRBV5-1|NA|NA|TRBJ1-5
CASSLRGGGQPQHF
TGCGCCAGCAGCTTGAGGGGGGGAGGTCAGCCCCAGCATTTT
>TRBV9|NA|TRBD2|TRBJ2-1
CASSSGTSGIYNEQFF
TGTGCCAGCAGCTCCGGGACTAGCGGGATTTACAATGAGCAGTTCTTC
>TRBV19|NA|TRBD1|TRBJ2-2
CASSTGGRTGHTGELFF
TGTGCCAGTAGTACAGGCGGGCGGACAGGTCACACCGGGGAGCTGTTTTTT
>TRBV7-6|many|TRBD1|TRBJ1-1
CASSFRTGRDTEAFF
TGTGCCAGCAGCTTTCGGACAGGGAGGGACACTGAAGCTTTCTTT
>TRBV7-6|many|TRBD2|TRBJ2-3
CASSLAPSGGDTDTQYF
TGTGCCAGCAGCTTAGCCCCATCCGGGGGGGACACAGATACGCAGTATTTT
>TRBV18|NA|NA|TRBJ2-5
CASSPLELEETQYF
TGTGCCAGCTCACCACTGGAGCTGGAAGAGACCCAGTACTTC
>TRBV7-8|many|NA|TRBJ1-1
CASSPLVLADTEAFF
TGTGCCAGCAGCCCCTTGGTCCTAGCGGACACTGAAGCTTTCTTT
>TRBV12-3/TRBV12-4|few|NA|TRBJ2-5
CASSPQDSTQYF
TGTGCCAGCAGTCCCCAGGACTCGACCCAGTACTTC